The 29 T cell receptor beta chains presented below share a single source sample, sequenced in a study of T cells in Graves' hyperthyroidism and ophthalmopathy. Amplified regions were TCR beta CDR3 sequences from RNA transcripts. TCR CDR3 underwent first-round RT-PCR with the HTBI primer set. TCRdb re-analysed the multiplex PCR reads in MiXCR, keeping a single row per CDR3 protein. The sample has hundreds of thousands of distinct CDR3 sequences, roughly 14% seen once. The sequenced material came from blood. The receptors stem from a woman in her thirties or forties with Graves' ophthalmopathy.

The CDR3 spells CAWSSGAGDTQYF. The CDR3 bases are TGTGCCTGGAGTAGCGGGGCCGGAGATACGCAGTATTTT. The V and J genes are TRBV30 and TRBJ2-3; 7 positions match TRBD2. This CDR3 has 13 residues. Trimming removed 2 bases from V and 5 bases from J; junction bases left unmatched: 4. Germline V gene data show CDR1 as GTSNPN and CDR2 as SVGIG (reference sequence).

In this sample, this clonotype turned up a few times. The chain recombines TRBV11-1 with TRBJ2-7; 13 bases map to TRBD2. With V trimmed by 5 bases and J by 5 bases, 12 bases remained unmatched. The CDR3 is 17 amino acids. Germline V gene sequence: CDR1 SGHAT, CDR2 FQDESV (reference sequence). The CDR3: CASSTGGTSGKPHEQYF. In DNA, the CDR3 is TGTGCCAGCAGCACCGGGGGGACTAGCGGGAAACCCCACGAGCAGTACTTC.

Ten or more counts support this clonotype. The CDR3 reads CASSYAQGGRTEAFF. The CDR3 DNA reads as TGTGCCAGCAGTTACGCACAGGGAGGGAGAACTGAAGCTTTCTTT. The V and J genes are TRBV6-2 or TRBV6-3 and TRBJ1-1, with a weak D call TRBD1 (6 bases). The V gene lost 2 bases and the J gene lost 5 bases, with 15 bases spanning the gap. The CDR3 spans 15 residues. Germline-derived CDR1 and CDR2 are MNHEY and SVGEGT.

Many counts were recorded for this clonotype. The chain is built from TRBV6-1 and TRBJ1-5; D gene ambiguous. The germline V and J ends were trimmed by 6 bases and 8 bases, with 11 bases remaining between them. The CDR3 is 12 amino acids. Germline CDR1 and CDR2: MNHNS and SASEGT. CDR3 residues: CASSPGLKPQHF. The DNA for the CDR3 is TGTGCCAGCAGCCCCGGGCTCAAGCCCCAGCATTTT.

In the case of this clonotype: The germline gene is not matched at one end of the junction; a read error may be the cause. This CDR3 reads CAGSLRSYEQYF. Written as DNA, the CDR3 is TGTGCCGGCAGCCTGCGGTCCTACGAGCAGTACTTC. This sequence joins TRBV7-9 and TRBJ2-7; D gene unclear. Germline CDR1 and CDR2: SEHNR and FQNEAQ (reference sequence). There are 12 residues in the CDR3. The variable domain in full, completed from reference TRBV7-9 and TRBJ2-7, reads DTGVSQNPRHKITKRGQNVTFRCDPISEHNRLYWYRQTLGQGPEFLTYFQNEAQLEKSRLLSDRFSAERPKGSFSTLEIQRTEQGDSAMYLCAGSLRSYEQYFGPGTRLTVT.

This clonotype has ten or more counts. This chain joins TRBV12-3 or TRBV12-4 and TRBJ1-5; tentatively, D is TRBD1 (6 bases). V lost 4 bases, J lost 6 bases, and 22 bases lay in between. This CDR3 has 17 amino acids. The CDR3 sequence: CASSYRPTGGLGQPQHF. DNA of the CDR3: TGTGCCAGCAGTTACCGACCGACAGGCGGCTTGGGTCAGCCCCAGCATTTT.

This clonotype was seen repeatedly, ten times or more. The chain has TRBV6-5 and TRBJ1-2; possible D gene TRBD1, 5 bases. Deletions cut 2 bases from V and 4 bases from J, with 14 bases between. The CDR3 totals 15 residues. Germline V gives CDR1 MNHEY, CDR2 SVGAGI. In nucleotides, the CDR3 is TGTGCCAGCAGTTACGACAGTGGGTCGGTCTATGGCTACACCTTC. Protein sequence: CASSYDSGSVYGYTF.

This clonotype showed up many times. The V call is TRBV3-1, the J call TRBJ2-7, with D perhaps TRBD1 (5 bases). The V end lost 4 bases, the J end lost 5 bases, and 12 bases lay between the germline ends. This CDR3 is built from 13 residues. Germline CDR1 and CDR2: LGHDT and YNNKEL (reference sequence). CDR3 nucleotide sequence: TGTGCCAGCAGCCCCAGGGTTTGGCACGAGCAGTACTTC. Its translation: CASSPRVWHEQYF.

As to this clonotype: This likely comes from a read error, as the CDR3 has no conserved phenylalanine or tryptophan at its end. The V call is TRBV30, the J call TRBJ1-2; D uncertain. Trimming took 2 bases from V and 4 from J, leaving 14 bases between them. Germline lookup yields CDR1 GTSNPN and CDR2 SVGIG (reference sequence). CDR3 size: 14 residues. This CDR3 reads CAWSTPRGGYGYTL. The CDR3 DNA reads as TGTGCCTGGAGTACGCCACGGGGAGGCTATGGCTACACCCTC.

This clonotype was picked up many times. This chain links TRBV15 with TRBJ2-7; D is unclear. This CDR3 contains 13 residues. V lost 2 bases, J lost 0 bases, and 5 bases lay in between. Germline values: CDR1 LNHNV, CDR2 YYDKDF (reference sequence). The chain's CDR3 is CATSRRSSYEQYF. DNA for the CDR3: TGTGCCACCAGCAGACGATCCTCCTACGAGCAGTACTTC. Looking up the rest from reference TRBV15 and TRBJ2-7 gives the full variable domain: DAMVIQNPRYQVTQFGKPVTLSCSQTLNHNVMYWYQQKSSQAPKLLFHYYDKDFNNEADTPDNFQSRRPNTSFCFLDIRSPGLGDTAMYLCATSRRSSYEQYFGPGTRLTVT.

This clonotype was seen more than once but under ten times. The chain recombines TRBV12-3 or TRBV12-4 with TRBJ2-2; 10 bases agree with TRBD2. The CDR3 runs 14 residues. J was trimmed by 5 bases and V by 7 bases; bases with no gene match: 4. Written as DNA, the CDR3 is TGTGCCAGCACTAGCGGGGGTCGGACCGGGGAGCTGTTTTTT. This translates into CASTSGGRTGELFF.

The V gene is TRBV6-1, the J gene TRBJ2-2; no firm D call. CDR3 length equals 16 residues. V dropped 7 bases and J dropped 8 bases, with 23 bases sitting between them. Germline lookup yields CDR1 MNHNS and CDR2 SASEGT. The CDR3 is CASTLSVGSGPGELFF. CDR3 coding DNA: TGTGCCAGCACGCTATCGGTGGGGTCCGGTCCGGGGGAGCTGTTTTTT.

This clonotype was recorded many times. This chain joins TRBV6-5 and TRBJ1-2, with D unresolved. Germline V gives CDR1 MNHEY, CDR2 SVGAGI. The CDR3 contains 15 residues. V lost 2 bases, J lost 7 bases, and 17 bases lay in between. The CDR3 DNA is TGTGCCAGCAGTTACCCCGACTTTTTTCCGGGTGGCTACACCTTC. It specifies CASSYPDFFPGGYTF.

This clonotype was counted between two and nine times. This chain joins TRBV28 and TRBJ1-1; 9 nucleotides line up with TRBD1. The V gene's germline CDR1 is MDHEN and CDR2 SYDVKM. CDR3 length: 14 amino acids. The ends lost 5 bases at V and 6 bases at J; junction bases unmatched: 7. The CDR3 coding sequence is TGTGCCAGCAGTCCAGGGGACAGGGAAGCTGAAGCTTTCTTT. Translated, it gives CASSPGDREAEAFF.

The chain couples TRBV29-1 to TRBJ2-4; a weak D match, TRBD2 (5 bases). V dropped 1 base and J dropped 5 bases, with 9 bases sitting between them. The CDR3 is made up of 13 amino acids. Per the germline V gene, CDR1 is SQVTM and CDR2 is ANQGSEA. CDR3 protein: CSVEAGIQNIQYF. The CDR3 DNA reads as TGCAGCGTTGAAGCCGGGATCCAAAACATTCAGTACTTC. The whole variable domain, remainder taken from reference TRBV29-1 and TRBJ2-4, is SAVISQKPSRDICQRGTSLTIQCQVDSQVTMMFWYRQQPGQSLTLIATANQGSEATYESGFVIDKFPISRPNLTFSTLTVSNMSPEDSSIYLCSVEAGIQNIQYFGAGTRLSVL.

In this sample, this clonotype turned up many times. The chain couples TRBV5-1 to TRBJ2-7; D unresolved. Per germline, CDR1 SGHRS and CDR2 YFSETQ. CDR3 length: 13 amino acids. V was clipped by 1 base and J by 3 bases, with 8 bases between them. The CDR3 sequence is CASSLYTDYEQYF. The DNA of the CDR3 is TGCGCCAGCAGCTTGTACACAGACTACGAGCAGTACTTC.

The chain couples TRBV27 to TRBJ2-7; D is perhaps TRBD2 (5 bases). This CDR3 comprises 13 residues. V dropped 2 bases and J dropped 8 bases, with 13 bases sitting between them. The V gene's germline CDR1 is MNHEY and CDR2 SMNVEV (reference sequence). The CDR3 coding sequence is TGTGCCAGCAGTTTAGGAGGCAGATTCCAGCAGTACTTC. Translating it yields CASSLGGRFQQYF.

V usage is TRBV6-1 and J usage is TRBJ1-5; no firm D call. Trimming pared 5 bases from V and 0 bases from J, leaving 11 bases between. Germline V lookup: CDR1 MNHNS, CDR2 SASEGT. This CDR3 has 15 residues. In nucleotides, the CDR3 is TGTGCCAGCAGTAGGGCCAGCTATAGCAATCAGCCCCAGCATTTT. Its translation: CASSRASYSNQPQHF.

This clonotype was found many times. The chain combines TRBV6-1 with TRBJ2-2; D possibly corresponds to TRBD2 (6 bases). CDR3 length: 15 amino acids. The V and J ends lost 8 bases and 4 bases respectively, with 17 bases between them. CDR1 is MNHNS and CDR2 is SASEGT in the germline V gene. The CDR3: CASSQEGIRTGELFF. The CDR3 DNA follows: TGTGCCAGCTCACAGGAGGGAATTCGCACCGGGGAGCTGTTTTTT.

Ten or more counts support this clonotype. The chain is built from TRBV7-2 and TRBJ2-7; D uncertain. There are 13 residues in the CDR3. Trimming removed 6 bases from V and 4 bases from J, with 13 bases in between. Germline V gene lookup returns CDR1 SGHTA and CDR2 FQGNSA. CDR3 protein: CASSPGMGYEQYF. The CDR3, as DNA: TGTGCCAGCAGTCCCGGTATGGGTTACGAGCAGTACTTC.

The chain employs TRBV12-3 or TRBV12-4 and TRBJ1-2; D is unresolved. V was cut by 1 base and J by 4 bases, with 10 bases left in between. The CDR3 has 14 amino acids. As DNA, the CDR3 is TGTGCCAGCAGTTTAGGGTCTTTCAGCTATGGCTACACCTTC. Residues: CASSLGSFSYGYTF.

The V and J genes are TRBV19 and TRBJ2-7, with TRBD1 identical over 9 bases. This CDR3 contains 13 residues. The J segment lost 6 bases and the V segment lost 2 bases, leaving 2 bases of the junction unmatched. Germline CDR1 is LNHDA and CDR2 is SQIVND (reference sequence). The DNA of the CDR3 is TGTGCCAGTAGTATAACAGGGGGCGGCGAGCAGTACTTC. It codes for CASSITGGGEQYF. Combining the CDR3 with reference TRBV19 and TRBJ2-7 gives the whole variable domain DGGITQSPKYLFRKEGQNVTLSCEQNLNHDAMYWYRQDPGQGLRLIYYSQIVNDFQKGDIAEGYSVSREKKESFPLTVTSAQKNPTAFYLCASSITGGGEQYFGPGTRLTVT.

V usage is TRBV12-3 or TRBV12-4 and J usage is TRBJ2-7, with TRBD1 matching over 7 bases. V shed 10 bases and J 6 bases; nucleotides not matched to a gene: 12. The CDR3 covers 13 residues. The CDR3 loop reads CATSPDRIGEQYF. The CDR3 DNA follows: TGTGCCACCTCCCCGGACAGGATAGGCGAGCAGTACTTC.

The gene calls are TRBV29-1 and TRBJ2-7; D possibly corresponds to TRBD2 (6 bases). Trimming took off 5 bases at V and 5 bases at J, with 13 bases between the two ends. Germline values: CDR1 SQVTM, CDR2 ANQGSEA. This CDR3 has 12 amino acids. The CDR3 nucleotides are TGCAGCGTTCTAGAGGGAGGTAACGAGCAGTACTTC. Translating it yields CSVLEGGNEQYF.

This chain links TRBV28 with TRBJ2-6, with D perhaps TRBD2 (6 bases). The germline V gene encodes CDR1 MDHEN and CDR2 SYDVKM. Trimming took off 5 bases at V and 2 bases at J, with 10 bases between the two ends. This CDR3 spans 15 amino acids. CDR3 coding DNA: TGTGCCAGCAGTCCCAGGGAGGCTGGGGCCAACGTCCTGACTTTC. Translation gives CASSPREAGANVLTF.

This clonotype has only a few counts. The V gene is TRBV6-5, the J gene TRBJ2-7; D is undetermined. Trimming pared 4 bases from V and 8 bases from J, leaving 12 bases between. CDR1 and CDR2 (germline): MNHEY, SVGAGI. The CDR3 is 12 amino acids. This CDR3 is CASSSLSTQQYF. DNA of the CDR3: TGTGCCAGCAGTTCCCTCTCTACGCAGCAGTACTTC.

This clonotype was observed at least ten times. The V gene is TRBV6-2 or TRBV6-3, the J gene TRBJ1-5; a possible D gene is TRBD1 (6 bases). Germline CDR1 is MNHEY and CDR2 is SVGEGT. The CDR3 spans 15 residues. Trimming took off 6 bases at V and 0 bases at J, with 12 bases between the two ends. CDR3 in DNA: TGTGCCAGCAGCCGTTACAGGGATAGCAATCAGCCCCAGCATTTT. This encodes CASSRYRDSNQPQHF.

This clonotype was counted a few times. This chain uses TRBV11-1 with TRBJ2-7, with D perhaps TRBD2 (7 bases). The CDR3 has 15 amino acids. With 2 bases removed from V and 2 bases from J, the gap between germline ends came to 13 bases. Germline V gene lookup returns CDR1 SGHAT and CDR2 FQDESV (reference sequence). This CDR3 reads CASSLQRDTTYEQYF. The CDR3 DNA follows: TGTGCCAGCAGCTTACAGCGGGACACAACCTACGAGCAGTACTTC.

This clonotype was seen repeatedly, ten times or more. V usage is TRBV6-1 and J usage is TRBJ2-7, with TRBD2 matching 11 bases. Germline V gene sequence: CDR1 MNHNS, CDR2 SASEGT. J lost 7 bases, V lost 6 bases, and 11 bases had no gene match. CDR3 length equals 15 residues. The CDR3 sequence is CASRGTSGRMWEQYF. The CDR3 DNA sequence: TGTGCCAGCAGGGGAACTAGCGGGAGAATGTGGGAGCAGTACTTC.